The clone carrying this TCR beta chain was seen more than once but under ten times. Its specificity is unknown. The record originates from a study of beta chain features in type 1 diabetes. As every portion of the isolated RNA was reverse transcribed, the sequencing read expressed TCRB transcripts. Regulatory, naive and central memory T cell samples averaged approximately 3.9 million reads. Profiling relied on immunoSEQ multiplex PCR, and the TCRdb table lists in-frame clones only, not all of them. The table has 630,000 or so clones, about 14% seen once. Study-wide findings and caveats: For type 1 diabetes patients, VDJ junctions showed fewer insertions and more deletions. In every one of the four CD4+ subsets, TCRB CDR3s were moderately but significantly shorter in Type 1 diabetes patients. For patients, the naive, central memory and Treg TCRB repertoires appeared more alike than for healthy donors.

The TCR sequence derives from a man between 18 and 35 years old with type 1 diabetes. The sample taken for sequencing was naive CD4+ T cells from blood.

The DNA for the CDR3 is TGTGCCAGCTCACCTCCGGGACTAGCGGTGTACAATGAGCAGTTCTTC. As protein: CASSPPGLAVYNEQFF. The chain joins TRBV18 to TRBJ2-1; 11 nucleotides match TRBD2. The V gene end was trimmed by 3 bases and the J gene end by 4 bases; junction bases not matched to a gene: 5. CDR1 is KGHSH and CDR2 is LQKENI in the germline V gene. This CDR3 is 16 amino acids long.